The clone carrying this TCR beta chain occurred many times. No antigen is known for it. The donors, all healthy, were Caucasians living in Russia, aged about 6 to 100. With a J-beta primer mix and a sample-barcoded 5' primer, a second PCR ran about 7 to 12 cycles. TCRdb independently ran MiXCR on the 5' RACE reads; one entry per CDR3 protein. The sample holds approximately 1,700,000 distinct CDR3 sequences, 39% seen once. This sample is drawn from a study of blood T cells in healthy people across ages. Overall study findings and caveats: In older individuals, TCR beta diversity per million T cells was lower, falling roughly linearly with age. There were more naive CD4+ cells and higher diversity in long-lived donors than in aged donors. PBMCs went unsorted, and a conclusive naive versus antigen-experienced comparison was therefore prevented.

This CDR3 region has 11 residues. CDR1 is SGHTA and CDR2 is FQGNSA in the germline V gene. Trimming stripped 5 bases from V and 3 bases from J, with 5 bases between. Sequencing was carried out using blood. The gene calls are TRBV7-2 and TRBJ2-7; D call uncertain. This TCR derives from a human donor in good health. The CDR3 sequence is CASSTNYEQYF. The CDR3 DNA follows: TGTGCCAGCAGCACCAACTACGAGCAGTACTTC.